This TCR beta chain was recorded in a study of T cell repertoires in cytomegalovirus infection. About the research overall: Based on public TCR beta signatures, there were indications of CMV infection and of a matching HLA type. Broader study findings: The ex vivo response was dominated by HLA-C-restricted CMV-specific TCR beta clonotypes.

From the reads, TCRdb called clonotypes with MiXCR, one entry per CDR3 protein. Of around 180,000 distinct CDR3 sequences listed, 28% are singletons. Germline values: CDR1 SGHDT, CDR2 YYEEEE. The CDR3 has 15 amino acids. Trimming shortened V by 0 bases and J by 2 bases, and 8 bases separated the two germline ends. On this clonotype: Its antigen remains unknown.

The origin of this receptor is a human donor in good health (CMV status not recorded). Some clones in this sample may be carry-over from other donors' samples. Material: PBMCs. This chain joins TRBV5-6 and TRBJ2-2; D gene ambiguous. CDR3 in amino acids: CASSLDTYNTGELFF. In DNA form, the CDR3 reads TGTGCCAGCAGCTTGGATACATACAACACCGGGGAGCTGTTTTTT. Based on the CDR3 plus reference TRBV5-6 and TRBJ2-2, the full variable domain is DAGVTQSPTHLIKTRGQQVTLRCSPKSGHDTVSWYQQALGQGPQFIFQYYEEEERQRGNFPDRFSGHQFPNYSSELNVNALLLGDSALYLCASSLDTYNTGELFFGEGSRLTVL.